Reported below is one T cell receptor beta chain. Its antigen is undetermined. The table came from immunoSEQ multiplex PCR; TCRdb's copy has only in-frame clones and leaves some out. The repertoire holds approximately 160,000 clones, around 90% seen once, with about 2.8% in the top ten. With 8 bases clipped from V and 5 bases from J, the junction kept 5 bases outside the gene matches. The CDR3 covers 13 residues. Germline CDR1 WSHSY, CDR2 SAAADI. The record originates from a study of T cell responses to AZD1222 COVID-19 vaccine. Notes on the study in general: Only a handful of AZD1222 recipients, five to seven in all, had baseline seropositivity. Spike was spanned by vaccine-associated CD4 TCRs, with dominance at 160-218 and 743-854.

This sequence originates from an adult in good health. The specimen was peripheral blood, collected on day 0 of AZD1222 vaccination. The rearrangement joins TRBV10-2 to TRBJ2-1; 8 bases are shared with TRBD2. The CDR3 sequence: CASRREDHNEQFF. The CDR3 nucleotides are TGCGCCAGCCGGCGGGAGGACCACAATGAGCAGTTCTTC.